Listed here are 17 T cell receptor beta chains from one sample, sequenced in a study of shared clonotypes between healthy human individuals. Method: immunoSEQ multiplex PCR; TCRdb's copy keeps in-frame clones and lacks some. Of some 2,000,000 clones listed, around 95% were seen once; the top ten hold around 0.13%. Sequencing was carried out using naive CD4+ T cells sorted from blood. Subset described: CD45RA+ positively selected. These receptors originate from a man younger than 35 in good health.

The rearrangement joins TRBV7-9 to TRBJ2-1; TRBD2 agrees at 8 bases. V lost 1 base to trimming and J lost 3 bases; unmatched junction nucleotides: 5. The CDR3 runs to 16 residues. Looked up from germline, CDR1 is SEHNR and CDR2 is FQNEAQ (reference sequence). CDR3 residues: CASSLGTGGIYNEQFF. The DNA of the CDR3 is TGTGCCAGCAGCTTAGGCACGGGAGGGATCTACAATGAGCAGTTCTTC.

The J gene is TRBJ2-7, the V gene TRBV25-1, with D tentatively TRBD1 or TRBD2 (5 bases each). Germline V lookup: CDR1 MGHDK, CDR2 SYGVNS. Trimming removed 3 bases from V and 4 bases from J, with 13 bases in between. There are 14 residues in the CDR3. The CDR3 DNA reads TGTGCCAGCAGTGACCCGGGACGGGAATACGAGCAGTACTTC. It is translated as CASSDPGREYEQYF.

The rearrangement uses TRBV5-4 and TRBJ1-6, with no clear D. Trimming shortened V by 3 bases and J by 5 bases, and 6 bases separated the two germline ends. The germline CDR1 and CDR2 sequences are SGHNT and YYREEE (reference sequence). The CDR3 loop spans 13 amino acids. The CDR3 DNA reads TGTGCCAGCAGCTACACAGATAATTCACCCCTCCACTTT. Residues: CASSYTDNSPLHF.

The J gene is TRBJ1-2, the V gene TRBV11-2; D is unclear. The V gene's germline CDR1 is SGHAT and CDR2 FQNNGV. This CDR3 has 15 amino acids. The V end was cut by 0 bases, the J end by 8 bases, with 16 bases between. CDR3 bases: TGTGCCAGCAGCTTAGAAGGGTCTGGATCCGGGGGCTACACCTTC. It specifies CASSLEGSGSGGYTF.

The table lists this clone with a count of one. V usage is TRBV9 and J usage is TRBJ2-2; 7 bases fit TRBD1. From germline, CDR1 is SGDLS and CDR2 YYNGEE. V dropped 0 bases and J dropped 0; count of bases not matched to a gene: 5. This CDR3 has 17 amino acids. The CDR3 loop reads CASSVADRVPNTGELFF. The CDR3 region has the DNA TGTGCCAGCAGCGTAGCCGACAGGGTCCCGAACACCGGGGAGCTGTTTTTT.

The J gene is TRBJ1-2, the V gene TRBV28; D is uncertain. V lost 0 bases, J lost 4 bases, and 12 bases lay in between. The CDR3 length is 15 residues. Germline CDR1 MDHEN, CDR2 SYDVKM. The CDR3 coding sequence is TGTGCCAGCAGTTTATGGCGACGGCAAACCTATGGCTACACCTTC. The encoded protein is CASSLWRRQTYGYTF.

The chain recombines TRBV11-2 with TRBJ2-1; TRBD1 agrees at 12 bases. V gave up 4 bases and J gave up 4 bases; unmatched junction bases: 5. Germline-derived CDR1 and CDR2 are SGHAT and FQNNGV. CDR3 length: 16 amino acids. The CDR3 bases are TGTGCCAGCAGCTGGGGACAGGGGGCGCTTTACAATGAGCAGTTCTTC. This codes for CASSWGQGALYNEQFF.

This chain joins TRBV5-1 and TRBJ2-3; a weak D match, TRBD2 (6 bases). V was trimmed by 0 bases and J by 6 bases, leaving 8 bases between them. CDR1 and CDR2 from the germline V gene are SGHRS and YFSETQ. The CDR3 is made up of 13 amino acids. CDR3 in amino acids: CASSLVDYDTQYF. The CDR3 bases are TGCGCCAGCAGCTTGGTGGACTACGATACGCAGTATTTT.

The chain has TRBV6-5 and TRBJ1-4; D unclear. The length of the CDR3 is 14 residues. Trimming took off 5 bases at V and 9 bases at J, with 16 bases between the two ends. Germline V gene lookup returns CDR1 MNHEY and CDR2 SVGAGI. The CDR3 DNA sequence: TGTGCCAGCAGTACCGGCGAGGGTGGTCAAAAACTGTTTTTT. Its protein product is CASSTGEGGQKLFF.

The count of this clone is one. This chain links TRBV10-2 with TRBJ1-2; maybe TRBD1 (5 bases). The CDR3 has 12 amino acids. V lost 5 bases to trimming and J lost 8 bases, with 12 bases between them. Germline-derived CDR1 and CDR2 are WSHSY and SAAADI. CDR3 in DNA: TGCGCCAGCAGTCGTCAGGGATCGGGCTACACCTTC. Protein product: CASSRQGSGYTF.

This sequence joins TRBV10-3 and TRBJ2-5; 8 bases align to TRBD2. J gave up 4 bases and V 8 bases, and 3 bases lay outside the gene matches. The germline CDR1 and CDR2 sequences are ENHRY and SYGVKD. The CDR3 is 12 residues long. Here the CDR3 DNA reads TGTGCCATCGCGGCGGGGGGAGAGACCCAGTACTTC. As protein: CAIAAGGETQYF.

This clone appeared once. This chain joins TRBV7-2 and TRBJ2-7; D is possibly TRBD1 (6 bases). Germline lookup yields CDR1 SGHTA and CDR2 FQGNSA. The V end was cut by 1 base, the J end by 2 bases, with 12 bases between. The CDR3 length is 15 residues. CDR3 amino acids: CASSLELGGPYEQYF. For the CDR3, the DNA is TGTGCCAGCAGCTTAGAGCTAGGGGGTCCCTACGAGCAGTACTTC. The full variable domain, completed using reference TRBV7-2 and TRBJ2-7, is GAGVSQSPSNKVTEKGKDVELRCDPISGHTALYWYRQSLGQGLEFLIYFQGNSAPDKSGLPSDRFSAERTGGSVSTLTIQRTQQEDSAVYLCASSLELGGPYEQYFGPGTRLTVT.

CDR3 amino acids: CASSSLEGLRDGYTF. CDR3 in DNA: TGCGCCAGCAGCTCCCTGGAGGGGCTGCGGGATGGCTACACCTTC. The rearrangement links TRBV5-1 to TRBJ1-2; tentatively, D is TRBD1 (5 bases). CDR3 length: 15 amino acids. Trimming removed 3 bases from V and 6 bases from J, with 18 bases in between. CDR1 is SGHRS, CDR2 YFSETQ, per germline.

In nucleotides, the CDR3 is TGTGCCAGCTCACTCCACGGAGGGGGCGAGCAGTACTTC. It encodes CASSLHGGGEQYF. The chain uses TRBV18 and TRBJ2-7; D is possibly TRBD1 or TRBD2 (6 bases each). This CDR3 is built from 13 residues. Germline assignment: CDR1 KGHSH and CDR2 LQKENI. Trimming shortened V by 4 bases and J by 6 bases, and 13 bases separated the two germline ends.

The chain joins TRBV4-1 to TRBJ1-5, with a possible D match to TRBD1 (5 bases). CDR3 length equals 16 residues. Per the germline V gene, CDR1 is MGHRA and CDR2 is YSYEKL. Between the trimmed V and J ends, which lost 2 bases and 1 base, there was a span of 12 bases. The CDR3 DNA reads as TGCGCCAGCAGCCAAAAAGGCCAGGGAAGCAATCAGCCCCAGCATTTT. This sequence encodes CASSQKGQGSNQPQHF.

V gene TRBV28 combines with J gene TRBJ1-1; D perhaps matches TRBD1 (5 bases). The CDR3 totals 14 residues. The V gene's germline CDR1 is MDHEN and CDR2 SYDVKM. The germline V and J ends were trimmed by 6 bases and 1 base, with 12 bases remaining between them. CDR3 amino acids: CASSFTTGNTEAFF. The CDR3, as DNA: TGTGCCAGCAGCTTTACTACAGGGAACACTGAAGCTTTCTTT.

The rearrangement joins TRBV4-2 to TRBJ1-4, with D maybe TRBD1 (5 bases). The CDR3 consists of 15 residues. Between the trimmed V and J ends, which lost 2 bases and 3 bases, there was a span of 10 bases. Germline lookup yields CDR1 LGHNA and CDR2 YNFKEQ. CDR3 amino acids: CASSQSGEPNEKLFF. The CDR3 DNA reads TGTGCCAGCAGCCAATCGGGGGAGCCTAATGAAAAACTGTTTTTT.